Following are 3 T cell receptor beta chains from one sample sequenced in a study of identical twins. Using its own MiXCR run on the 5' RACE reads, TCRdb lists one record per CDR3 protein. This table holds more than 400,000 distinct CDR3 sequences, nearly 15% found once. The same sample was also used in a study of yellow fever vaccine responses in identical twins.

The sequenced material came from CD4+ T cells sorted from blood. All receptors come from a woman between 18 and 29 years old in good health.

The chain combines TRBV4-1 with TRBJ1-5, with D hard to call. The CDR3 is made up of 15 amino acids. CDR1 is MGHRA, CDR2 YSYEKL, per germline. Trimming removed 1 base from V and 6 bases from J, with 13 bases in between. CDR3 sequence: CASSQAGEGGQPQHF. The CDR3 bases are TGCGCCAGCAGCCAAGCCGGGGAAGGAGGTCAGCCCCAGCATTTT.

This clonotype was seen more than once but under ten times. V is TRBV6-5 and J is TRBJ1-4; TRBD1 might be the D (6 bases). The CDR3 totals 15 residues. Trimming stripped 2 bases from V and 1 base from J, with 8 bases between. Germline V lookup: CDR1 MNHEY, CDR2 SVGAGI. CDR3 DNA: TGTGCCAGCAGTTACATCAGGGGAACTAATGAAAAACTGTTTTTT. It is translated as CASSYIRGTNEKLFF.

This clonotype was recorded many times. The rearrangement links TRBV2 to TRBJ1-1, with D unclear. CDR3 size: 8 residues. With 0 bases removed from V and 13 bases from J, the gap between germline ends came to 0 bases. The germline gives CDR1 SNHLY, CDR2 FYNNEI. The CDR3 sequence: CASSEAFF. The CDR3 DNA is TGTGCCAGCAGTGAAGCTTTCTTT. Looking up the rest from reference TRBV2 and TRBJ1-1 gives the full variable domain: EPEVTQTPSHQVTQMGQEVILRCVPISNHLYFYWYRQILGQKVEFLVSFYNNEISEKSEIFDDQFSVERPDGSNFTLKIRSTKLEDSAMYFCASSEAFFGQGTRLTVV.